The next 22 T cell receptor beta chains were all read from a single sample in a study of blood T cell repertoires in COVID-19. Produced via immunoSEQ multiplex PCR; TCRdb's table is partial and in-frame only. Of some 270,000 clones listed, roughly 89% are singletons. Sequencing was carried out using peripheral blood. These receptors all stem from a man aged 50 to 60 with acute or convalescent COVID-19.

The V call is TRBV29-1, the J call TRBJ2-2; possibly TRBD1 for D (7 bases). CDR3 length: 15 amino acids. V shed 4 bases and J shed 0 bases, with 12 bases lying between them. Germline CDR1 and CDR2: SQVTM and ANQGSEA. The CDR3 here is CSVAAGQSNTGELFF. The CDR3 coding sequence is TGCAGCGTTGCCGCGGGACAGTCGAACACCGGGGAGCTGTTTTTT.

The CDR3 is CASSPTGVSNQPQHF. The CDR3, as DNA: TGTGCCAGCAGCCCTACAGGGGTGAGCAATCAGCCCCAGCATTTT. The chain has TRBV3-1 (or the pseudogene TRBV3-2) and TRBJ1-5, with 7 positions matching TRBD1. Trimming removed 4 bases from V and 1 base from J; junction bases left unmatched: 4. CDR3 length: 15 amino acids. Looked up from germline, CDR1 is LGHDT and CDR2 is YNNKEL (reference sequence).

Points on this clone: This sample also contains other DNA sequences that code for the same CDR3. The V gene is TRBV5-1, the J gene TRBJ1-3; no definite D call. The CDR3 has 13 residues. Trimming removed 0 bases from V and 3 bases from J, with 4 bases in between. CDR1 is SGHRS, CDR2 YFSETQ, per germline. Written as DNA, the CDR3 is TGCGCCAGCAGCTTGGAACTTGGAAACACCATATATTTT. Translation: CASSLELGNTIYF.

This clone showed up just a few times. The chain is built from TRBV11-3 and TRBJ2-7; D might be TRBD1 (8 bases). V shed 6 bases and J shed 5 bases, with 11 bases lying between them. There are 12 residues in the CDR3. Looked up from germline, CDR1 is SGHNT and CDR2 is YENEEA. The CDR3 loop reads CASSTGGDEQYF. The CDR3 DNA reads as TGTGCCAGCAGTACAGGGGGGGACGAGCAGTACTTC.

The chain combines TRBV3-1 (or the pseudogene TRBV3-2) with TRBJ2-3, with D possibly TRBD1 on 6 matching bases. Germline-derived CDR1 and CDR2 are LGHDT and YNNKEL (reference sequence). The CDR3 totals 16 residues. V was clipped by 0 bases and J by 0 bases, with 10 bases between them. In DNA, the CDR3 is TGTGCCAGCAGCCAAGATACAGGACAGAGCACAGATACGCAGTATTTT. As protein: CASSQDTGQSTDTQYF.

The DNA of the CDR3 is TGTGCCAGCAGTGAATCTCCCATTGGACTGGATGGCTACACCTTC. It is translated as CASSESPIGLDGYTF. The rearrangement links TRBV25-1 to TRBJ1-2; no clear D gene. V was trimmed by 1 base and J by 6 bases, leaving 15 bases between them. From germline, CDR1 is MGHDK and CDR2 SYGVNS. CDR3 size: 15 residues.

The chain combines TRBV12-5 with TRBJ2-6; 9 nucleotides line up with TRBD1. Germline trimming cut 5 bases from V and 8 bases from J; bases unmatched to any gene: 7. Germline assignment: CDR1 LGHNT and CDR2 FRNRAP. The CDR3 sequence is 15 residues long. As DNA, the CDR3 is TGTGCTAGTGGTCTATGGACAGGGGATACCAACGTCCTGACTTTC. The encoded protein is CASGLWTGDTNVLTF. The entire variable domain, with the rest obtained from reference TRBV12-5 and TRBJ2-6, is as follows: DARVTQTPRHKVTEMGQEVTMRCQPILGHNTVFWYRQTMMQGLELLAYFRNRAPLDDSGMPKDRFSAEMPDATLATLKIQPSEPRDSAVYFCASGLWTGDTNVLTFGAGSRLTVL.

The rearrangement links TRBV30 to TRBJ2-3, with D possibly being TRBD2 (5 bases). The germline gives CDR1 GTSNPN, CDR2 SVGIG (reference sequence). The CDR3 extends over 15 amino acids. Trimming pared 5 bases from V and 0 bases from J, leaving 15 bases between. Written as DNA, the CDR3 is TGTGCCTGGGGTAGCGTAATACCTAGCACAGATACGCAGTATTTT. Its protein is CAWGSVIPSTDTQYF.

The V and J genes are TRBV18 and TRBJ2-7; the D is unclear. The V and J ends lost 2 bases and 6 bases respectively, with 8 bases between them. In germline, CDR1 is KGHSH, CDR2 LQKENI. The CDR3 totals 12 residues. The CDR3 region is CASSPAGAEQYF. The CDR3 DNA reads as TGTGCCAGCTCACCAGCTGGAGCCGAGCAGTACTTC.

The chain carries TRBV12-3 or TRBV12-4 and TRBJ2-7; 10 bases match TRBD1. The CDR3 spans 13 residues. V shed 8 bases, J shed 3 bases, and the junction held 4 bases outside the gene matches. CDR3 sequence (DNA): TGTGCCAGCCGACAGGGGGCACTCTACGAGCAGTACTTC. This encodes CASRQGALYEQYF.

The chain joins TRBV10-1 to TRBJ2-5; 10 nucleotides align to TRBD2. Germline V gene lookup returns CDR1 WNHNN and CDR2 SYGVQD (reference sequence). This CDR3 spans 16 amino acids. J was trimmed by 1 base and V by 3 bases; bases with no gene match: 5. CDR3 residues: CASSDGVAGGQETQYF. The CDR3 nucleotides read TGCGCCAGCAGTGATGGGGTAGCGGGGGGCCAAGAGACCCAGTACTTC.

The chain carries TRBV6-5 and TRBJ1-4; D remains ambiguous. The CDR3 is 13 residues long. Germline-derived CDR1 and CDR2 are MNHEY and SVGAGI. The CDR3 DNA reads TGTCCACTCGTGGAGGGAACTAATGAAAAACTGTTTTTT. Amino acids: CPLVEGTNEKLFF.

The CDR3 coding sequence is TGTGCCAGCAGCCAGGGGACTAGCGCGTTCTACGAGCAGTACTTC. As protein: CASSQGTSAFYEQYF. The chain is built from TRBV14 and TRBJ2-7, with 10 bases identical to TRBD2. With 3 bases clipped from V and 3 bases from J, the junction kept 5 bases outside the gene matches. Germline-derived CDR1 and CDR2 are SGHDN and FVKESK. This CDR3 region has 15 residues.

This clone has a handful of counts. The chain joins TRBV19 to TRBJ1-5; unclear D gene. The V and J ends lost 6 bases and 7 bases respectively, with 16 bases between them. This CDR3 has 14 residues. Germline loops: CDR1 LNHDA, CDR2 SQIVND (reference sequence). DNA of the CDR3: TGTGCCAGTAGAGACCGGGGTGGAGGCCAGCCCCAGCATTTT. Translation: CASRDRGGGQPQHF.

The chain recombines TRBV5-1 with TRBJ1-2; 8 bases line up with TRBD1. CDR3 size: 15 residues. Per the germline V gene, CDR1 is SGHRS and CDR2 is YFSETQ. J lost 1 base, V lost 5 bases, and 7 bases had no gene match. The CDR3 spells CASRSLQGDNYGYTF. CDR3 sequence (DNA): TGCGCCAGCAGGTCCCTACAGGGGGATAACTATGGCTACACCTTC. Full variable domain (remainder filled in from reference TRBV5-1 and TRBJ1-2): KAGVTQTPRYLIKTRGQQVTLSCSPISGHRSVSWYQQTPGQGLQFLFEYFSETQRNKGNFPGRFSGRQFSNSRSEMNVSTLELGDSALYLCASRSLQGDNYGYTFGSGTRLTVV.

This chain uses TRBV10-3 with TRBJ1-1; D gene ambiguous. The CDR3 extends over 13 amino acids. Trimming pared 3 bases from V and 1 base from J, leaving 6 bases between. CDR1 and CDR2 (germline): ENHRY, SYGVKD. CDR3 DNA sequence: TGTGCCATCAGTGATCGGGGGAACACTGAAGCTTTCTTT. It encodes CAISDRGNTEAFF.

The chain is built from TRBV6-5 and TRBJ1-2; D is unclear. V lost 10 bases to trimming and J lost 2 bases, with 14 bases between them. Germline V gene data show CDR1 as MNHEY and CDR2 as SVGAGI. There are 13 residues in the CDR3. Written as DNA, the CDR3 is TGTGCCATCCCTCTAACCCACAACTATGGCTACACCTTC. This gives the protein CAIPLTHNYGYTF.

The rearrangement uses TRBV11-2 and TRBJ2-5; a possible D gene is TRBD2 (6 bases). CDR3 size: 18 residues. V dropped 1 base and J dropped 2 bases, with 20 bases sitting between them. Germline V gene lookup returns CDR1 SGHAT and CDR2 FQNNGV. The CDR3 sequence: CASSLGFLWGEAQETQYF. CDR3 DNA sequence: TGTGCCAGCAGCTTAGGGTTCCTGTGGGGGGAGGCTCAAGAGACCCAGTACTTC. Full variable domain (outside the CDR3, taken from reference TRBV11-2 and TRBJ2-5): EAGVAQSPRYKIIEKRQSVAFWCNPISGHATLYWYQQILGQGPKLLIQFQNNGVVDDSQLPKDRFSAERLKGVDSTLKIQPAKLEDSAVYLCASSLGFLWGEAQETQYFGPGTRLLVL.

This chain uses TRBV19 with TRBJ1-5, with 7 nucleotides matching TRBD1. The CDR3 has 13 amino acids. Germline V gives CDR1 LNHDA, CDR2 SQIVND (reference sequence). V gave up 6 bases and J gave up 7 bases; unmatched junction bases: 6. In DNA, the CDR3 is TGTGCCAGTAGCTCGGGACAGCTACAGCCCCAGCATTTT. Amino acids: CASSSGQLQPQHF.

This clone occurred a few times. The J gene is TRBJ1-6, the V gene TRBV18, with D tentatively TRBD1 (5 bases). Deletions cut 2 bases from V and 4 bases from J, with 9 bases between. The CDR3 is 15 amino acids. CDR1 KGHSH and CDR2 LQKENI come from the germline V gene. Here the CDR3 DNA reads TGTGCCAGCTCACCAGAGACAGTTTATAATTCACCCCTCCACTTT. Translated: CASSPETVYNSPLHF.

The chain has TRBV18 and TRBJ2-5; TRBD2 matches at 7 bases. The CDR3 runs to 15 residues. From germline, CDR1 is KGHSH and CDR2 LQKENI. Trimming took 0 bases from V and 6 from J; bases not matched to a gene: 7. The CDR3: CASSPPSGQGQTQYF. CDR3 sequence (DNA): TGTGCCAGCTCACCACCTAGCGGGCAGGGCCAGACCCAGTACTTC. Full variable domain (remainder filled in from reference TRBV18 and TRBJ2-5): NAGVMQNPRHLVRRRGQEARLRCSPMKGHSHVYWYRQLPEEGLKFMVYLQKENIIDESGMPKERFSAEFPKEGPSILRIQQVVRGDSAAYFCASSPPSGQGQTQYFGPGTRLLVL.

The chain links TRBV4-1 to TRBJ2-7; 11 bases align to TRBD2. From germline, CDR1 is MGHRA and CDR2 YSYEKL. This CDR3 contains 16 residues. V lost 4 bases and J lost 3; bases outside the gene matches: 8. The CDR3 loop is CASSRVGTSGNYEQYF. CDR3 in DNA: TGCGCCAGCAGCCGAGTCGGGACTAGCGGTAACTACGAGCAGTACTTC.